This entry describes one T cell receptor (beta chain). The data derive from a study of blood T cell repertoires in COVID-19. Turning to the study itself: From the United States, Italy and Spain came samples of acute and convalescent COVID-19. The cDNA or gDNA used as material had been derived from T cells, B-cell-depleted T cells, or PBMCs.

Measured with immunoSEQ multiplex PCR; TCRdb has only the in-frame clones, and not every one. The repertoire holds 100,000 or so clones, with 80% to 95% as singletons. The CDR3 runs to 15 residues. Germline V gene sequence: CDR1 SGHDT, CDR2 YYEEEE. V lost 4 bases, J lost 7 bases, and 17 bases lay in between. The specimen sequenced was peripheral blood. This receptor was taken from a woman between 45 and 65 years old with COVID-19, enrolled during active disease. J is TRBJ2-2 and V is TRBV5-6; TRBD2 is a possible D gene (5 bases). The CDR3 DNA sequence: TGTGCCAGCAGCGTAGGGTTCCGACGGGACGGGGAGCTGTTTTTT. It yields the protein CASSVGFRRDGELFF.